These T cell receptor beta chains were read from a single sample in a study of blood T cells in healthy people across ages. TCRdb independently ran MiXCR on the 5' RACE reads; one entry per CDR3 protein. The table lists some 1.5 million distinct CDR3 sequences, under 55% of them singletons. Sequences were obtained from blood. These receptors all come from a woman under 30 in good health. Both conserved end residues are part of each CDR3. The D gene is left open where the match is weak. Size values are once, few and many counts, or a class for expanded clones, and some rows have none.

V,size,D,J,CDR3,DNA
TRBV24-1,NA,NA,TRBJ2-2,CATSDFRSRFNTGELFF,TGTGCCACCAGTGATTTCAGAAGCAGGTTCAACACCGGGGAGCTGTTTTTT
TRBV5-1,few,NA,TRBJ1-2,CASSLESEPYGYTF,TGCGCCAGCAGCTTGGAATCGGAGCCCTATGGCTACACCTTC
TRBV7-2,NA,TRBD1,TRBJ2-3,CASSRDRAGDTQYF,TGTGCCAGCAGCCGGGACAGGGCCGGAGATACGCAGTATTTT
TRBV12-3/TRBV12-4,few,NA,TRBJ1-2,CASSARGIRYGYTF,TGTGCCAGCAGTGCCCGGGGGATTCGGTATGGCTACACCTTC
TRBV19,NA,TRBD1,TRBJ1-1,CASSYGWDRTMNTEAFF,TGTGCCAGTAGTTATGGATGGGACAGGACGATGAACACTGAAGCTTTCTTT
TRBV2,NA,TRBD2,TRBJ2-7,CASKLAGGMEQYF,TGTGCCAGCAAACTAGCGGGCGGTATGGAGCAGTACTTC
TRBV7-2,NA,NA,TRBJ1-4,CASSLGRGRNEKLFF,TGTGCCAGCAGCTTAGGCAGGGGACGGAATGAAAAACTGTTTTTT
TRBV5-1,NA,TRBD2,TRBJ2-5,CASSSAPSGGETQYF,TGCGCCAGTAGCTCGGCGCCTAGCGGGGGTGAGACCCAGTACTTC
TRBV15,few,TRBD1,TRBJ2-7,CATSRDRTGPSYEQYF,TGTGCCACCAGCAGAGATAGGACAGGCCCTTCCTACGAGCAGTACTTC
TRBV29-1,NA,NA,TRBJ2-3,CSVEEGARDTQYF,TGCAGCGTTGAAGAGGGGGCGAGGGATACGCAGTATTTT
TRBV11-2,once,TRBD2,TRBJ2-2,CASSLILAGGVRYTGELFF,TGTGCCAGCAGCTTAATACTAGCGGGAGGAGTTAGATACACCGGGGAGCTGTTTTTT
TRBV18,few,NA,TRBJ1-1,CASSPPLGQSRNTEAFF,TGTGCCAGCTCACCACCCTTGGGCCAAAGCAGGAACACTGAAGCTTTCTTT
TRBV6-1,few,NA,TRBJ2-1,CASRDSGRNEQFF,TGTGCCAGCAGAGATAGCGGCCGCAATGAGCAGTTCTTC
TRBV9,NA,TRBD1,TRBJ2-3,CASSVATGGTDTQYF,TGTGCCAGCAGCGTAGCTACAGGGGGGACAGATACGCAGTATTTT
TRBV6-5,NA,NA,TRBJ2-2,CASRPLASANTGELFF,TGTGCCAGCAGACCACTAGCATCTGCGAACACCGGGGAGCTGTTTTTT
TRBV4-3,few,TRBD2,TRBJ2-1,CASSQEMGLASYNEQFF,TGCGCCAGCAGCCAAGAGATGGGACTAGCCTCCTACAATGAGCAGTTCTTC
TRBV7-9,few,NA,TRBJ2-1,CASSSRTSYNEQFF,TGTGCCAGCAGCTCCCGGACGTCCTACAATGAGCAGTTCTTC
TRBV4-3,many,TRBD2,TRBJ2-3,CASSQVLAGSLTDTQYF,TGCGCCAGCAGCCAAGTTCTAGCGGGAAGCCTCACAGATACGCAGTATTTT
TRBV9,NA,TRBD2,TRBJ2-5,CASSDSLAGVETQYF,TGTGCCAGCAGCGACTCCCTAGCGGGAGTTGAGACCCAGTACTTC
TRBV15,NA,TRBD2,TRBJ2-1,CATKALAAYNEQFF,TGTGCCACCAAGGCTCTAGCGGCCTACAATGAGCAGTTCTTC
TRBV29-1,many,NA,TRBJ1-4,CSVESGGEKLFF,TGCAGCGTTGAGAGTGGAGGTGAAAAACTGTTTTTT
TRBV20-1,NA,TRBD2,TRBJ2-1,CSAELAETYNEQFF,TGCAGTGCAGAACTAGCGGAGACCTACAATGAGCAGTTCTTC
TRBV2,few,TRBD2,TRBJ2-7,CASSRLAGRSYEQYF,TGTGCCAGCAGTCGTCTAGCGGGCCGCTCCTACGAGCAGTACTTC
TRBV7-8,once,NA,TRBJ2-1,CASAASEGGNKQFF,TGTGCCAGCGCAGCTTCCGAGGGGGGGAATAAGCAGTTCTTC
TRBV10-3,NA,NA,TRBJ1-2,CAISVGGGYGYTF,TGTGCCATCAGTGTCGGAGGGGGCTATGGCTACACCTTC
TRBV14,NA,NA,TRBJ2-1,CASSPPPGTSSYNEQFF,TGTGCCAGCAGCCCCCCTCCGGGGACAAGCTCCTACAATGAGCAGTTCTTC
TRBV12-3/TRBV12-4,NA,TRBD1,TRBJ2-1,CASTSGTGIYNEQFF,TGTGCCAGCACCTCCGGGACAGGGATCTACAATGAGCAGTTCTTC
TRBV10-3,few,TRBD2,TRBJ2-5,CAISEHGLAGVGETQYF,TGTGCCATCAGTGAGCACGGACTAGCGGGAGTGGGAGAGACCCAGTACTTC
TRBV29-1,NA,NA,TRBJ2-5,CSVSGREETQYF,TGCAGCGTCTCGGGCCGAGAAGAGACCCAGTACTTC
TRBV3-1,NA,NA,TRBJ1-6,CASSQGPGTAYGSPLHF,TGTGCCAGCAGCCAAGGCCCCGGGACGGCCTACGGTTCACCCCTCCACTTT
TRBV10-3,NA,TRBD1,TRBJ2-3,CAINTGGAGTDTQYF,TGTGCCATCAATACAGGGGGCGCCGGAACAGATACGCAGTATTTT
TRBV7-9,NA,NA,TRBJ1-5,CASNNSQGVQPQHF,TGTGCCAGCAATAACTCGCAGGGCGTTCAGCCCCAGCATTTT
TRBV7-9,NA,TRBD2,TRBJ2-7,CASSPTGGRAYNEQYF,TGTGCCAGCAGTCCGACGGGCGGGAGGGCGTACAATGAGCAGTACTTC
TRBV12-3/TRBV12-4,few,NA,TRBJ2-2,CASSSAWPNTGELFF,TGTGCCAGCAGCTCCGCGTGGCCGAACACCGGGGAGCTGTTTTTT
TRBV14,NA,NA,TRBJ1-2,CASSHHRNSNYGYTF,TGTGCCAGCAGCCATCACAGGAATTCTAACTATGGCTACACCTTC
TRBV7-2,NA,NA,TRBJ1-1,CASRVDRQNTEAFF,TGTGCCAGCAGAGTCGACCGACAGAACACTGAAGCTTTCTTT
TRBV7-2,few,NA,TRBJ1-1,CASSFTGRGMNTEAFF,TGTGCCAGCAGCTTTACCGGGAGGGGGATGAACACTGAAGCTTTCTTT
TRBV10-1,NA,NA,TRBJ2-2,CASSENDRPGELFF,TGCGCCAGCAGTGAAAATGACAGGCCCGGGGAGCTGTTTTTT
TRBV6-5,once,NA,TRBJ2-5,CASRPGFAETQYF,TGTGCCAGCAGACCAGGATTCGCGGAGACCCAGTACTTC
TRBV28,NA,NA,TRBJ1-2,CASSFGAQGYTF,TGTGCCAGCAGTTTCGGGGCTCAGGGCTACACCTTC
TRBV4-1,NA,TRBD2,TRBJ2-4,CASSQLDREEQYF,TGCGCCAGCAGCCAATTGGATCGGGAGGAGCAGTACTTC
TRBV6-5,few,TRBD2,TRBJ2-1,CASSYQPSGSYNEQFF,TGTGCCAGCAGTTACCAGCCTAGCGGCAGTTACAATGAGCAGTTCTTC
TRBV28,NA,NA,TRBJ1-1,CASCGGWVSENTEAFF,TGTGCCAGCTGTGGGGGATGGGTTTCCGAGAACACTGAAGCTTTCTTT